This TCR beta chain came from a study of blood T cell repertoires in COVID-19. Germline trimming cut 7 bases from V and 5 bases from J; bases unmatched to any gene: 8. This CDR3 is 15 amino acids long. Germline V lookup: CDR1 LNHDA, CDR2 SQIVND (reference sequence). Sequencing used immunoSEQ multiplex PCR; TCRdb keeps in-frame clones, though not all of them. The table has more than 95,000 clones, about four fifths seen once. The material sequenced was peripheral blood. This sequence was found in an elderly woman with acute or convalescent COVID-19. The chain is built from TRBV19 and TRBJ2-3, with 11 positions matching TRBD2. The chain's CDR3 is CASTTSGSFLDTQYF. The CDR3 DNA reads TGTGCCAGTACCACTAGCGGGAGTTTCTTAGATACGCAGTATTTT.